This TCR beta chain was sequenced for a study of T cell responses to AZD1222 COVID-19 vaccine. General study results and limits: Spike-spanning, vaccine-associated CD4 TCRs were dominant at 160-218 and 743-854. Repertoire sampling was restricted to post-peak T cell response timepoints.

The method was immunoSEQ multiplex PCR; TCRdb's version includes in-frame clones alone and lacks a portion of them. This table holds about 93,000 clones, 80% to 90% found once. This clone was seen once. The antigen is not known. The sequences come from peripheral blood, collected 28 days after the second AZD1222 dose. This sequence was found in an adult who received the AZD1222 COVID-19 vaccine.

CDR3 in amino acids: CASSLQANTEAFF. In DNA, the CDR3 is TGTGCCAGCAGCTTGCAAGCGAACACTGAAGCTTTCTTT. V and J are TRBV5-5 and TRBJ1-1; D is unresolved. Germline lookup yields CDR1 SGHKS and CDR2 YYEKEE (reference sequence). There are 13 residues in the CDR3. The germline V and J ends were trimmed by 1 base and 1 base, with 5 bases remaining between them.